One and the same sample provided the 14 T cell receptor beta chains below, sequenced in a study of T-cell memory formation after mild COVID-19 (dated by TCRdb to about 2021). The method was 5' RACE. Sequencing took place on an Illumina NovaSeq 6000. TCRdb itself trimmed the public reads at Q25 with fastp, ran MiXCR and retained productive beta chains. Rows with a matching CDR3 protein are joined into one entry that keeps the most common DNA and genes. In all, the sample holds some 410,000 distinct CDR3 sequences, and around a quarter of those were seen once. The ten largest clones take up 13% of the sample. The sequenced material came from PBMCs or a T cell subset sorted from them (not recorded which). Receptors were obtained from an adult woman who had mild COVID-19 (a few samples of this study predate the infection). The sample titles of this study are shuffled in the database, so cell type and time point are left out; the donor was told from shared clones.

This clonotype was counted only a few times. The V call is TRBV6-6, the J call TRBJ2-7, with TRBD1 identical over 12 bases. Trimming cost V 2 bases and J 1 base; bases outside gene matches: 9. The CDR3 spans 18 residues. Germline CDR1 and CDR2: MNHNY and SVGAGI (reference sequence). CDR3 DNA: TGTGCCAGCAGTTACCAACCGGGACAGGGGGCTCGTTCCTACGAGCAGTACTTC. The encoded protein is CASSYQPGQGARSYEQYF.

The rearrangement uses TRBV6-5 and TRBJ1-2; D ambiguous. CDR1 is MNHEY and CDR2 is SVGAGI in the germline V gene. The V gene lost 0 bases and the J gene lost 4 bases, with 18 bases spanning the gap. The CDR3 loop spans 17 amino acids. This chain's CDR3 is CASSYSSDGLRGYGYTF. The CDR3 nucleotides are TGTGCCAGCAGTTACTCGAGTGATGGGCTGCGGGGCTATGGCTACACCTTC.

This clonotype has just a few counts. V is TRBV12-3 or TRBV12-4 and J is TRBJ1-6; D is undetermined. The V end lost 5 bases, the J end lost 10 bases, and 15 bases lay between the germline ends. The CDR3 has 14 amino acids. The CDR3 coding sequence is TGTGCCAGCAGTGCCCGGTTCGTTGGGTCACCCCTCCACTTT. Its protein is CASSARFVGSPLHF.

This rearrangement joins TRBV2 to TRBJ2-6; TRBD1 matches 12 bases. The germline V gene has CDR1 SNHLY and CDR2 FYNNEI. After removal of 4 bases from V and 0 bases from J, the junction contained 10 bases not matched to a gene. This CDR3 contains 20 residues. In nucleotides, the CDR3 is TGTGCCAGCAGTGGGGGGACAGGGGGCGTCCCCAGCTCTGGGGCCAACGTCCTGACTTTC. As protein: CASSGGTGGVPSSGANVLTF.

The CDR3 loop reads CASSPLAGALYEQYF. In DNA form, the CDR3 reads TGTGCCAGCAGCCCCCTAGCGGGGGCACTCTACGAGCAGTACTTC. V usage is TRBV7-8 and J usage is TRBJ2-7; 10 positions agree with TRBD2. Germline CDR1 is SGHVS and CDR2 is FQNEAQ. The V segment lost 5 bases and the J segment 3 bases; nucleotides outside the gene matches: 7. This CDR3 contains 15 residues.

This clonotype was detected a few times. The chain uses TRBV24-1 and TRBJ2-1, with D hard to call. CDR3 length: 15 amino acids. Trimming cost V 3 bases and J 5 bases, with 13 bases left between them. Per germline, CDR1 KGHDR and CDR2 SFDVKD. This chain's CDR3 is CATSDQGPFNNEQFF. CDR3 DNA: TGTGCCACCAGTGATCAAGGGCCATTTAACAATGAGCAGTTCTTC.

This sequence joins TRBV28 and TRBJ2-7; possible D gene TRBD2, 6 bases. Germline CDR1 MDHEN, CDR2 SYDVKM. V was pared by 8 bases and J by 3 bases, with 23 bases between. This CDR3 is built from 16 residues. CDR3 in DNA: TGTGCCAGCCTCTCTAAGTGGCGCGGGGCAGGCTACGAGCAGTACTTC. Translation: CASLSKWRGAGYEQYF. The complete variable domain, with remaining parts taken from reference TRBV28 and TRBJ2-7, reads DVKVTQSSRYLVKRTGEKVFLECVQDMDHENMFWYRQDPGLGLRLIYFSYDVKMKEKGDIPEGYSVSREKKERFSLILESASTNQTSMYLCASLSKWRGAGYEQYFGPGTRLTVT.

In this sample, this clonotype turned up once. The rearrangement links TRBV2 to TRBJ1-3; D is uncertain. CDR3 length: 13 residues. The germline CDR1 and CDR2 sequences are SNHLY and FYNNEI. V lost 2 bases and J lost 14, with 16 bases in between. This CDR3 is CASSESTRSNLYF. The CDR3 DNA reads TGTGCCAGCAGTGAAAGTACGCGAAGTAACCTATATTTT.

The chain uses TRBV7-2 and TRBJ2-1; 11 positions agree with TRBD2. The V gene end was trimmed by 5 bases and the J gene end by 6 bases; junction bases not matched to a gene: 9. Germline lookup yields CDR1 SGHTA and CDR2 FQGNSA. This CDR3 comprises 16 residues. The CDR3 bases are TGTGCCAGCAGCGCCACTAGCGGGAGTTCCCGCAATGAGCAGTTCTTC. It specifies CASSATSGSSRNEQFF.

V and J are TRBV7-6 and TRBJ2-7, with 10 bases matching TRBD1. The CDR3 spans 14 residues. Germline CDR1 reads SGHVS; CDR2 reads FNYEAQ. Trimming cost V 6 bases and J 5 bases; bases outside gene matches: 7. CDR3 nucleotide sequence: TGTGCCAGCAGGGAGGGACAGGGGCCCGACGAGCAGTACTTC. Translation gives CASREGQGPDEQYF.

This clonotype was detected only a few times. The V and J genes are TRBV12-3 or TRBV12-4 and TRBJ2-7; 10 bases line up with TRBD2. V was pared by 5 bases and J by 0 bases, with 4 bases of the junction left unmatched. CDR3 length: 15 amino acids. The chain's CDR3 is CASSESGGVSYEQYF. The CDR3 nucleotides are TGTGCCAGCAGTGAGAGCGGGGGGGTCTCCTACGAGCAGTACTTC.

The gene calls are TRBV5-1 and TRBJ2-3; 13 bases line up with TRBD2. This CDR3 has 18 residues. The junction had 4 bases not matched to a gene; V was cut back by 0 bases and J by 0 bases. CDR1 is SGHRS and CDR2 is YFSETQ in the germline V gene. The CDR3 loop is CASSLGLAGGKSTDTQYF. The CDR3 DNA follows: TGCGCCAGCAGCTTGGGACTAGCGGGAGGTAAAAGCACAGATACGCAGTATTTT. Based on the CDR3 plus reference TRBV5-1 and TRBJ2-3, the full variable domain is KAGVTQTPRYLIKTRGQQVTLSCSPISGHRSVSWYQQTPGQGLQFLFEYFSETQRNKGNFPGRFSGRQFSNSRSEMNVSTLELGDSALYLCASSLGLAGGKSTDTQYFGPGTRLTVL.

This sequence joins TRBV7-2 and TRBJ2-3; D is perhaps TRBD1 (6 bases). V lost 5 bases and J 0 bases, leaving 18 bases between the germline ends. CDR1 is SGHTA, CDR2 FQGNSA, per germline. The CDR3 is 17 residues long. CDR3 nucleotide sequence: TGTGCCAGCAGCCCCGCGCCGACAGGAGCTAGCACAGATACGCAGTATTTT. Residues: CASSPAPTGASTDTQYF.

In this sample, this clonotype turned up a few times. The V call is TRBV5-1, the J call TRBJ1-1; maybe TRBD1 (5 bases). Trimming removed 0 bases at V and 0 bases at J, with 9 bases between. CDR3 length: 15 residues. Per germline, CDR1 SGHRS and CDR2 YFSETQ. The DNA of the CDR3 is TGCGCCAGCAGCTTGGCGCAGGGATTGAACACTGAAGCTTTCTTT. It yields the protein CASSLAQGLNTEAFF.